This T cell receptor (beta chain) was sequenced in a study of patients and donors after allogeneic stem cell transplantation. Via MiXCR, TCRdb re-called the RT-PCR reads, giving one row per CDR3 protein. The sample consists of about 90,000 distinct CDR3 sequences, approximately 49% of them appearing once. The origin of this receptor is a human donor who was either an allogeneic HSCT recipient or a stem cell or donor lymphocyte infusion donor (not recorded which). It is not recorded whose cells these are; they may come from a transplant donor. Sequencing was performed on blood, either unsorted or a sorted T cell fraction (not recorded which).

CDR3 loop: CASSYTPGAFGTQYF. CDR3 sequence (DNA): TGTGCCAGCAGTTACACTCCAGGCGCTTTCGGGACCCAGTACTTC. The chain combines TRBV6-6 with TRBJ2-5; the D is unclear. The CDR3 has 15 residues. Trimming removed 2 bases from V and 7 bases from J, with 17 bases in between. Germline CDR1 and CDR2: MNHNY and SVGAGI (reference sequence).